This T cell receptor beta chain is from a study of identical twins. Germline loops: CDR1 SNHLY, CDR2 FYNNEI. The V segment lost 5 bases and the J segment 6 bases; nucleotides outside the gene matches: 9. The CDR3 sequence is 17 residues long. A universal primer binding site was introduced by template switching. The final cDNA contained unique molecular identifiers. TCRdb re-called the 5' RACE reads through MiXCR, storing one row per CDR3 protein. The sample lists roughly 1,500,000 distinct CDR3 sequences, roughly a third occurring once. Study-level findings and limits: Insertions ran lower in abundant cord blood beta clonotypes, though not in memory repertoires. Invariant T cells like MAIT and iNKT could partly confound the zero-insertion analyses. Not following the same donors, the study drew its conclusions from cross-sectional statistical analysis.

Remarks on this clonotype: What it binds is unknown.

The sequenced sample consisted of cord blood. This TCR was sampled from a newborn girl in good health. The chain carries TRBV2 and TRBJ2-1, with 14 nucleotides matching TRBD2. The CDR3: CASSRLAGGPRVNEQFF. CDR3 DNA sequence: TGTGCCAGCAGTCGACTAGCGGGGGGGCCCAGGGTCAATGAGCAGTTCTTC.